This T cell receptor (beta chain) appears in the sequencing data of a study of shared clonotypes between healthy human individuals. V dropped 0 bases and J dropped 6; count of bases not matched to a gene: 4. Germline loops: CDR1 LGHNA, CDR2 YNFKEQ. The CDR3 spans 16 residues. Assay: immunoSEQ multiplex PCR; the TCRdb copy retains only in-frame clones and omits some. The sample lists under 600,000 clones, roughly four fifths seen once, with about 12% in the top ten. This receptor was identified in a woman aged 40 to 49 in good health. Some clones in this sample may be carry-over from other donors' samples. The sequenced sample consisted of PBMCs. The chain carries TRBV4-2 and TRBJ2-1, with 11 bases lining up with TRBD1. This CDR3 reads CASSQDWDRGFNEQFF. The CDR3 DNA is TGTGCCAGCAGCCAAGATTGGGACAGGGGGTTCAATGAGCAGTTCTTC.